The present entry profiles one T cell receptor (beta chain) with its context. There is no known antigen for this receptor. Per-base quality was not reported, and no clone a single base away is much larger than it. These data come from a study of shared clonotypes between healthy human individuals (dated by TCRdb to between 2020 and 2021). Concerning the study at large: Two women and a few men aged 18 to 49 years were included in the cohort. Libraries were prepared and TCR repertoires were sequenced by different laboratories using diverse techniques, in order to increase sequencing depth and limit assay-specific biases. The study deeply sequenced blood TCR repertoires of roughly five healthy adults to estimate repertoire size and the extent of clonotype sharing between individuals. For each donor, three plates each were used for CD4 naive and CD4 memory, two plates were used for CD8 naive, and one plate was used for CD8 memory. Per donor, leukapheresis produced somewhere between about 0.94 and 9 billion PBMCs. Beyond this particular receptor, the publication reports: Because the study included only a small number of donors, the genetic and exposure-history diversity represented was limited. Compared with non-shared clonotypes, the clonotypes found in all four sorted-subset donors had higher generation probabilities. Even with the large sequencing depth, rarefaction of the sorted-subset datasets indicated that sequencing was incomplete. When several donors were compared, the shared fraction of clonotypes was around 5% for naive CD4, approximately 3.5% for naive CD8, 2.3% for memory CD4, and 0.35% to 0.4% for memory CD8. Naive subsets generally had larger estimated clonotype richness than memory subsets did. Sampling was limited to blood, and TCR repertoires in tissue likely differ from TCR repertoires in blood. Pairwise subsampling led to the expectation that sequencing depth would affect the degree of clonotype sharing among donors.

Using the deep immunoSEQ assay, TCR CDR3 regions were amplified from genomic DNA by multiplex PCR. Extracted genomic DNA from each cell subset was distributed evenly across all wells of several immunoSEQ 96-well plates, and each plate was treated as a replicate. For sorted subsets, roughly 200 ng of genomic DNA, equivalent to around 30,000 T cell genomes, went into each replicate PCR. Purified libraries were measured with a Qubit 3.0 fluorometer, size-checked on a Bioanalyzer 2100, and measured again with the KAPA Library Quantification kit. Every immunoSEQ 96-well plate was sequenced on a separate single-read 150-cycle Illumina NextSeq 550 flow cell. In the authors' own workflow: Because only junctional sequences without quality scores were contained in the immunoSEQ output, filtering matching that applied to full-length reads could not be performed. Sequences were annotated with PyIR, a Python wrapper for IgBLAST v1.9, and V/J genes and CDR3 were assigned using IMGT germline references. Reads with weak V/J assignments (E-value above 1e-6), missing CDR3, stop codons, out-of-frame junctions, or ambiguous translated residues were removed. V3J clonotypes were defined as sequences sharing an identical inferred V gene, J gene, and CDR3 amino acid sequence. Percentage overlap between repertoires was calculated by dividing the number of shared unique clonotypes by the size of the smaller repertoire. Richness of each repertoire was evaluated using RTK rarefaction, the Chao1 estimator, and Recon v2.1 estimates of unobserved clonotypes. For all TCRbeta clonotypes obtained by the gDNA method from a few donors, generation probabilities were computed with OLGA. TCRdb holds this immuneACCESS table with in-frame rearrangements only. Some clones are missing; in checked studies, unresolved V genes explain under half, and the rest has no known cause. V and J calls and clone size are copied from that table; D and trimming were computed from the DNA. The sample table lists roughly 1.4 million clones, approximately 98.5% of them with a count of one. Of the sample, 0.36% falls within the top ten clones.

The germline V gene specifies SGHTA as CDR1 and FQGNSA as CDR2. From the cysteine up to the phenylalanine, the CDR3 has a length of 16 residues. Kept here is only the CDR3 DNA, which spans 48 bases and is read in frame from base 1. The V end loses 7 bases and the J end loses 7 bases, and a stretch of 25 bases separates them. The donors were healthy, HIV-negative adults who had no recently reported acute infections or vaccinations. Every donor was a Caucasian adult residing in Nashville, Tennessee, USA. CD4+ T cells were enriched through magnetic negative selection, after which naive cells were positively selected on CD45RA and the remaining negative fraction served as the memory subset. After blood collection by leukapheresis, PBMCs were isolated using Ficoll-Histopaque density gradient centrifugation and then cryopreserved in the vapor phase of liquid nitrogen. Purity and quantity of every magnetically sorted T cell population were checked by analytical flow cytometry. Genomic DNA was isolated from every sorted fraction and measured by UV absorbance on a Nanodrop 2000c.

The sequenced material came from naive CD4+ T cells sorted from blood. In light of the paper, this sample's cell subset or site label describes: CD45RA+ positively selected. This receptor was obtained from a man in his thirties or forties in good health. Recombination connected TRBV7-2 to TRBJ2-5; the D region possibly corresponds to TRBD1 (5 bases align). The CDR3 here reads CASTLPLGRSQGTQYF. The sequence in DNA is TGTGCCAGCACCCTCCCCCTAGGGCGGTCCCAGGGGACCCAGTACTTC.